Sequencing of this TCR beta chain was carried out in a study of vaccination effects on CD4 cells after COVID-19. Study as a whole: Wells each received around 2 million PBMC, cultured with around 9.6 IU/ml IL-2 and 8.5 to 10 ug/ml peptides.

Worth noting for this clone: Its antigen remains unidentified.

TCRdb's copy holds only in-frame clones and misses some; the assay was immunoSEQ multiplex PCR. This sample has fewer than 60,000 clones, with around 84% found just once. Subsequent to a culture period of more than 9 days, CD4+ T cells were isolated. Participants received two doses of either the BNT162b2 or mRNA-1273 vaccine. All vaccine recipients tested negative for nucleocapsid antibodies and had never contracted SARS-CoV-2 infection. The receptor comes from a human donor who received a COVID-19 vaccine. Sequences were derived from CD4+ T cells from PBMCs cultured without peptide, sampled after COVID-19 vaccination.

The CDR3 bases are TGTGCCACCAGTGACACTGGACAGTTCACAGATACGCAGTATTTT. Translating gives CATSDTGQFTDTQYF. The chain combines TRBV24-1 with TRBJ2-3; possibly TRBD1 for D (6 bases). The V gene's germline CDR1 is KGHDR and CDR2 SFDVKD. The CDR3 contains 15 residues. Trimming stripped 4 bases from V and 2 bases from J, with 12 bases between.